This is a list of T cell receptor beta chains from one sample in a study of T-cell memory formation after mild COVID-19. TCRdb processed the 5' RACE reads anew with MiXCR; each CDR3 protein has one entry. The profile covers 130,000 to 150,000 distinct CDR3 sequences, with 6% to 6.5% appearing a single time and more than 2% taken by the ten largest. The sample comprised PBMCs or a T cell subset sorted from them (not recorded which). The source of these receptors is an adult woman who had mild COVID-19 (a few samples of this study predate the infection). Cell type and time point are not known. The CDR3 runs from the conserved cysteine through the conserved F or W. A D gene is named only where the DNA matches it firmly. Size is omitted from some rows. Given values are once, few, many or a class for expanded clones.

TRBJ1-5	.	few	TRBV10-3	CAISEGSSNQPQHF	TGTGCCATCAGTGAGGGTAGTAGCAATCAGCCCCAGCATTTT
TRBJ2-7	.	few	TRBV5-6	CASSLGYYEQYF	TGTGCCAGCAGCTTGGGGTACTACGAGCAGTACTTC
TRBJ2-5	.	few	TRBV5-1	CASSLNGPQETQYF	TGCGCCAGCAGCTTGAACGGGCCCCAAGAGACCCAGTACTTC
TRBJ2-7	.	many	TRBV10-3	CAIGGNLYEQYF	TGTGCCATCGGGGGGAACCTCTACGAGCAGTACTTC
TRBJ2-3	TRBD1	.	TRBV12-3/TRBV12-4	CASSSQRTGRADTQYF	TGTGCCAGCAGCTCGCAGAGGACAGGGCGGGCAGATACGCAGTATTTT
TRBJ2-1	TRBD2	many	TRBV7-6	CASSPRPETSGVYNEQFF	TGTGCCAGCAGCCCGCGACCCGAGACTAGCGGGGTTTACAATGAGCAGTTCTTC
TRBJ1-3	TRBD1	.	TRBV11-1	CASSLGDSSGNTIYF	TGTGCCAGCAGCCTAGGGGACAGCTCTGGAAACACCATATATTTT
TRBJ1-1	.	few	TRBV12-3/TRBV12-4	CASSLLPQTLNTEAFF	TGTGCCAGCAGTTTATTGCCGCAGACCCTGAACACTGAAGCTTTCTTT
TRBJ2-5	.	many	TRBV7-9	CASSRIGHPEGETQYF	TGTGCCAGCAGTCGCATAGGACATCCGGAAGGGGAGACCCAGTACTTC
TRBJ1-2	TRBD1	.	TRBV27	CASRPGQGASYTF	TGTGCCAGCAGACCGGGACAGGGGGCAAGCTACACCTTC
TRBJ1-2	.	many	TRBV5-1	CASSLDTLPYGYTF	TGCGCCAGCAGCTTGGACACACTACCCTATGGCTACACCTTC
TRBJ2-1	TRBD2	.	TRBV5-1	CASSDPRTSLRHEQFF	TGCGCCAGCAGCGACCCGCGGACTAGCCTGCGGCATGAGCAGTTCTTC
TRBJ2-7	TRBD2	many	TRBV20-1	CSALKAGDSGYF	TGCAGTGCCTTAAAAGCGGGGGATTCAGGGTACTTC
TRBJ2-3	TRBD1	.	TRBV5-1	CASSLMTGRTDTQYF	TGCGCCAGCAGCCTAATGACAGGGCGGACAGATACGCAGTATTTT
TRBJ2-7	TRBD2	many	TRBV18	CASSPKLVAGDYEQYF	TGTGCCAGCTCACCGAAGTTGGTAGCGGGAGACTACGAGCAGTACTTC
TRBJ2-5	.	many	TRBV7-3	CASSLSPQETQYF	TGTGCCAGCAGCTTATCCCCACAAGAGACCCAGTACTTC
TRBJ2-4	TRBD2	few	TRBV9	CASSTSGSKAKNIQYF	TGTGCCAGCAGCACCAGCGGGAGTAAGGCCAAAAACATTCAGTACTTC
TRBJ2-5	.	few	TRBV19	CASSIGRRIQETQYF	TGTGCCAGTAGTATAGGGCGACGGATACAAGAGACCCAGTACTTC
TRBJ2-5	.	.	TRBV24-1	CATSDLNSQKETQYF	TGTGCCACCAGTGATTTGAACAGCCAAAAAGAGACCCAGTACTTC
TRBJ2-1	.	.	TRBV24-1	CATSGASVKGDLNEQFF	TGTGCCACCAGTGGGGCATCCGTGAAAGGGGACTTAAATGAGCAGTTCTTC
TRBJ2-3	TRBD1	many	TRBV7-7	CASSPGQGPDTQYF	TGTGCCAGCAGCCCGGGACAGGGGCCAGATACGCAGTATTTT
TRBJ2-3	.	many	TRBV10-3	CAISGSTQARTDTQYF	TGTGCCATCAGTGGGTCCACCCAGGCGCGGACAGATACGCAGTATTTT
TRBJ2-6	TRBD1	few	TRBV11-2	CASSWGQGNSGANVLTF	TGTGCCAGCAGCTGGGGACAGGGAAACTCTGGGGCCAACGTCCTGACTTTC
TRBJ2-1	TRBD2	.	TRBV2	CASSTSGGINEQFF	TGTGCCAGCTCGACTAGCGGGGGTATCAATGAGCAGTTCTTC
TRBJ2-1	TRBD1	.	TRBV6-5	CASSYSIGGLQGREQFF	TGTGCCAGCAGTTACTCGATAGGGGGCCTGCAGGGACGAGAGCAGTTCTTC
TRBJ2-1	TRBD1	many	TRBV7-6	CASSPTGGNSGNEQFF	TGTGCCAGCAGCCCAACAGGGGGCAACTCGGGAAATGAGCAGTTCTTC
TRBJ2-7	.	.	TRBV27	CASSFSTTGFTSYEQYF	TGTGCCAGCAGTTTCTCAACAACAGGGTTTACATCCTACGAGCAGTACTTC
TRBJ1-2	.	.	TRBV12-3/TRBV12-4	CASSLVFGRSRGYTF	TGTGCCAGCAGTTTAGTATTCGGGCGATCTAGGGGCTACACCTTC
TRBJ2-1	.	many	TRBV29-1	CSVEDRASFRDEQFF	TGCAGCGTTGAAGATCGGGCTAGCTTTCGGGATGAGCAGTTCTTC
TRBJ1-6	.	.	TRBV4-3	CASSQENSPRSSPLHF	TGCGCCAGCAGCCAAGAAAACAGCCCTAGGAGTTCACCCCTCCACTTT
TRBJ1-1	.	.	TRBV9	CASSGRGGGRTEAFF	TGTGCCAGCAGCGGCAGGGGTGGTGGGCGCACTGAAGCTTTCTTT
TRBJ1-2	.	few	TRBV24-1	CATSDLAGYTF	TGTGCCACCAGTGATTTGGCCGGCTACACCTTC
TRBJ1-2	.	.	TRBV29-1	CSVGQSAYGYTF	TGCAGCGTTGGACAGTCTGCATATGGCTACACCTTC
TRBJ2-1	TRBD1	many	TRBV11-1	CASSSGQGAREQFF	TGTGCCAGCAGCTCGGGACAGGGGGCCCGGGAGCAGTTCTTC
TRBJ2-3	TRBD1	few	TRBV3-1	CASSTQGLGTQYF	TGTGCCAGCAGCACACAGGGGCTTGGGACGCAGTATTTT
TRBJ1-1	.	few	TRBV20-1	CSATGRKNTEAFF	TGCAGTGCTACTGGTCGGAAGAACACTGAAGCTTTCTTT
TRBJ1-5	TRBD1	.	TRBV12-3/TRBV12-4	CASSPTGVGLAQHF	TGTGCCAGCAGCCCGACAGGGGTGGGCTTGGCCCAGCATTTT
TRBJ2-1	.	many	TRBV9	CASSANPGADSYNEQFF	TGTGCCAGCAGCGCCAACCCAGGAGCGGACTCCTACAATGAGCAGTTCTTC
TRBJ2-2	.	many	TRBV10-3	CAIAALSGTGELFF	TGTGCCATAGCCGCTCTTTCGGGCACCGGGGAGCTGTTTTTT
TRBJ2-1	.	many	TRBV24-1	CATSDWQSSYNEQFF	TGTGCCACCAGTGATTGGCAGAGCTCCTACAATGAGCAGTTCTTC
TRBJ2-1	TRBD2	many	TRBV9	CASSAWPRTSGRANEQFF	TGTGCCAGCAGCGCTTGGCCCAGGACTAGCGGGAGGGCCAATGAGCAGTTCTTC
TRBJ2-1	TRBD2	.	TRBV4-3	CASSLGTNSYNEQFF	TGCGCCAGCAGCCTAGGGACTAACTCCTACAATGAGCAGTTCTTC